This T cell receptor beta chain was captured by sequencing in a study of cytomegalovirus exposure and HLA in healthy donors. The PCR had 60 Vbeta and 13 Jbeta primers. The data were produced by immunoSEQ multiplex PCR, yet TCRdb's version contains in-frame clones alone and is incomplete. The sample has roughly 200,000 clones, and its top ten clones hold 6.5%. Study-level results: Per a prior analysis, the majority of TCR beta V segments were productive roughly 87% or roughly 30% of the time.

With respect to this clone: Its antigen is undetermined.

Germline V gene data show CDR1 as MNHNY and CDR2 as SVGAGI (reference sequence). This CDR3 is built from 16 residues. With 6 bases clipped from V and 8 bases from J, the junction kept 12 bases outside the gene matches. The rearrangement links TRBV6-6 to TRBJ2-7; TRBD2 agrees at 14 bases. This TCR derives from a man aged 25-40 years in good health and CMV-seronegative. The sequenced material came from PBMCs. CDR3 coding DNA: TGTGCCAGCAGAGGGGGGACTAGCGGGAGTCAAAGGCAGCAGTACTTC. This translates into CASRGGTSGSQRQQYF.